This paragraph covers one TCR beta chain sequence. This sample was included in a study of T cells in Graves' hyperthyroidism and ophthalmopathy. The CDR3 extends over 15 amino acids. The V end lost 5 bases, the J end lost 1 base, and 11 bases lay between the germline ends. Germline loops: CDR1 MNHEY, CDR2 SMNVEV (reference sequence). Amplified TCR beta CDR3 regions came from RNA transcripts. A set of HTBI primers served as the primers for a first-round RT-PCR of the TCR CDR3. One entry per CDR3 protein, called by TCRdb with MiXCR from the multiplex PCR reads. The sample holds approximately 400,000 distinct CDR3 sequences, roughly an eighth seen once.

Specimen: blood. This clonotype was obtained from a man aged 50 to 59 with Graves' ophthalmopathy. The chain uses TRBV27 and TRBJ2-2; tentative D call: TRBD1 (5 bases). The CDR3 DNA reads TGTGCCAGCAGTCCGTCGACAGTGAACACCGGGGAGCTGTTTTTT. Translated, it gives CASSPSTVNTGELFF.